The T cell receptor (beta chain) under discussion was sequenced for a study of T cells after yellow fever vaccination. Whole-study context: Some fractions had low cell numbers, and these were prepared with SMART-Seq v4 Ultra Low Input.

Trimming pared 4 bases from V and 4 bases from J, leaving 13 bases between. This CDR3 is built from 14 residues. The germline gives CDR1 MNHEY, CDR2 SMNVEV (reference sequence). 5'RACE template switching produced TCR cDNA carrying a universal primer site and UMIs. Each CDR3 protein is one row after TCRdb ran MiXCR on the 5' RACE reads. The sample contains some 390,000 distinct CDR3 sequences, 18% of which appear only once. This sequence originates from a man between 18 and 35 years old who received the YFV17D yellow fever vaccine. Sequencing was performed on PBMCs, taken before the yellow fever booster vaccination. This chain uses TRBV27 with TRBJ1-2, with TRBD1 as a possible D gene (5 bases). In DNA, the CDR3 is TGTGCCAGCAGTTCCGGGGACGGAGCCTATGGCTACACCTTC. Residues: CASSSGDGAYGYTF.